The 5 T cell receptor beta chains given below trace back to one sample, sequenced in a study of cytomegalovirus exposure and HLA in healthy donors. The PCR was carried out with 60 Vbeta primers and 13 Jbeta primers. The data were produced by immunoSEQ multiplex PCR, yet TCRdb's version contains in-frame clones alone and is incomplete. The sample consists of fewer than 200,000 clones, approximately 80% of them appearing once. The sample taken for sequencing was PBMCs. The receptors shown here come from a woman in her twenties or thirties in good health and CMV-seropositive.

The chain couples TRBV30 to TRBJ1-1; D gene uncertain. V lost 1 base to trimming and J lost 3 bases, with 12 bases between them. The CDR3 covers 14 residues. Germline V gene sequence: CDR1 GTSNPN, CDR2 SVGIG (reference sequence). The CDR3 region has the DNA TGTGCCTGGAGTGATCGGAGACCGGACACTGAAGCTTTCTTT. Its protein product is CAWSDRRPDTEAFF. The variable domain in full, completed from reference TRBV30 and TRBJ1-1, reads SQTIHQWPATLVQPVGSPLSLECTVEGTSNPNLYWYRQAAGRGLQLLFYSVGIGQISSEVPQNLSASRPQDRQFILSSKKLLLSDSGFYLCAWSDRRPDTEAFFGQGTRLTVV.

This chain connects TRBV30 to TRBJ2-1, with TRBD2 matching 14 bases. V dropped 3 bases and J dropped 4; count of bases not matched to a gene: 5. CDR3 length: 16 amino acids. Germline assignment: CDR1 GTSNPN and CDR2 SVGIG (reference sequence). The CDR3 is CAWRRLAGGGYNEQFF. For the CDR3, the DNA is TGTGCCTGGAGGAGACTAGCGGGGGGGGGTTACAATGAGCAGTTCTTC.

The chain carries TRBV28 and TRBJ1-5; D not resolved. Germline lookup yields CDR1 MDHEN and CDR2 SYDVKM. This CDR3 has 12 amino acids. The germline V and J ends were trimmed by 7 bases and 4 bases, with 8 bases remaining between them. CDR3 nucleotide sequence: TGTGCCAGCACGGGGTATAATCAGCCCCAGCATTTT. As protein: CASTGYNQPQHF.

This clone was found once. The chain couples TRBV15 to TRBJ2-1, with 7 bases aligning to TRBD2. V lost 0 bases to trimming and J lost 7 bases; unmatched junction nucleotides: 6. This CDR3 spans 15 amino acids. Germline-derived CDR1 and CDR2 are LNHNV and YYDKDF (reference sequence). DNA for the CDR3: TGTGCCACCAGCAGAGACGGCGGGAGAGGAAATGAGCAGTTCTTC. Residues: CATSRDGGRGNEQFF.

This clone has just one count. The rearrangement uses TRBV18 and TRBJ1-2; D unclear. The CDR3 totals 17 residues. V was clipped by 4 bases and J by 1 base, with 19 bases between them. Germline values: CDR1 KGHSH, CDR2 LQKENI. In DNA, the CDR3 is TGTGCCAGCTCACTCACCGTGGCCTCTCTTATTAACTATGGCTACACCTTC. The encoded protein is CASSLTVASLINYGYTF.